This T cell receptor beta chain is drawn from a study of a mutant IDH1 vaccine in newly diagnosed glioma. Time point denoted: week 47, end of study. The vaccine gave 300 ug of a 20-mer mutant IDH1 peptide subcutaneously per dose. Details on this clone: Its antigen is as yet unknown.

Clones were sequenced by immunoSEQ multiplex PCR, and TCRdb holds only the in-frame ones, with some missing. This sample has 30,000 to 35,000 clones, with roughly nine tenths found just once. Germline values: CDR1 SEHNR, CDR2 FQNEAQ (reference sequence). The CDR3 length is 12 residues. V lost 4 bases and J lost 6, with 10 bases in between. The clonotype comes from a middle-aged man with glioma. V is TRBV7-9 and J is TRBJ2-7; D is perhaps TRBD1 (5 bases). This sample comprised PBMCs, obtained from a glioma patient whose treatment included an IDH1 peptide vaccine. CDR3 sequence: CASSSQVSEQYV. CDR3 nucleotide sequence: TGTGCCAGCAGCTCACAGGTGAGCGAGCAGTACGTC.